This TCR beta chain is drawn from a study of blood T cells in healthy people across ages. Germline lookup yields CDR1 DFQATT and CDR2 SNEGSKA (reference sequence). V lost 0 bases and J lost 5, with 15 bases in between. The CDR3 extends over 15 amino acids. Next came a second PCR, run for about 6 to 11 cycles, which used a sample-barcoded 5' primer along with a J-beta primer mix. MiXCR, run by TCRdb on the 5' RACE reads, gives a single entry per CDR3 protein. Of approximately 810,000 distinct CDR3 sequences in the sample, around 28% are singletons; the top ten hold 15% to 20%. In this sample, this clonotype turned up a few times. This sequence may be a read error, since a much larger clone differs from it by one base.

Sequenced material: blood. The chain uses TRBV20-1 and TRBJ2-3; tentatively, D is TRBD1 (5 bases). The TCR originated in a woman of 80 years or more in good health. The CDR3 DNA is TGCAGTGCTAGAGATCGCCAGCATCAGGGAGATACGCAGTATTTT. It translates to CSARDRQHQGDTQYF.